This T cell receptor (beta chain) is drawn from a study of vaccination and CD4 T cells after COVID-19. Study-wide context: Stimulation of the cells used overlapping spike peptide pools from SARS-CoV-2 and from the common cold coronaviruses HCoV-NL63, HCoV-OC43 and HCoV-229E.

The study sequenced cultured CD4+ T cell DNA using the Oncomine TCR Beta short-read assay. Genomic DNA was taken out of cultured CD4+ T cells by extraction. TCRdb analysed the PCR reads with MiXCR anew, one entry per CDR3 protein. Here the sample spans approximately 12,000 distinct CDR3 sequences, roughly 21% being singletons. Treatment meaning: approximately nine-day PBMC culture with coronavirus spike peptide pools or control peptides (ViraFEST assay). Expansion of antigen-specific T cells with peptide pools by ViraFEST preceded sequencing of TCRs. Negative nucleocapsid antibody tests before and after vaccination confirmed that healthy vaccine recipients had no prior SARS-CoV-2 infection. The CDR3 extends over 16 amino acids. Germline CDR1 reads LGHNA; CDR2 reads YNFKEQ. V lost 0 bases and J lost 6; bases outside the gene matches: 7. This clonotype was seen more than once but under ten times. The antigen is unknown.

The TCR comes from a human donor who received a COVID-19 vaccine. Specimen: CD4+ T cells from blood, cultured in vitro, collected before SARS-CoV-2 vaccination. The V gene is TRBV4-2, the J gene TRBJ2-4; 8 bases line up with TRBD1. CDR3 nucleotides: TGTGCCAGCAGCCAAGATGGAACAGGGGGAAGAAACATTCAGTACTTC. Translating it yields CASSQDGTGGRNIQYF.